One sample yielded the 12 T cell receptor beta chains listed below, sequenced in a study of blood T cell repertoires in COVID-19. Produced via immunoSEQ multiplex PCR; TCRdb's table is partial and in-frame only. Counted here are hundreds of thousands of clones, around 90% occurring once; the ten biggest clones make up around 2%. The specimen sequenced was PBMCs or T cells enriched from blood (not recorded which). The receptors were sampled from a woman aged 55 to 70 in a cohort exposed to, infected with or recovered from COVID-19 (not recorded which).

The chain carries TRBV6-5 and TRBJ2-7; 9 bases are a match to TRBD1. CDR1 is MNHEY, CDR2 SVGAGI, per germline. With V trimmed by 6 bases and J by 5 bases, 8 bases remained unmatched. The CDR3 is 14 residues long. CDR3 amino acids: CASRARQGVDEQYF. The CDR3, as DNA: TGTGCCAGCAGGGCCCGACAGGGGGTCGACGAGCAGTACTTC.

V and J are TRBV7-6 and TRBJ1-1; D is unclear. The germline V and J ends were trimmed by 5 bases and 2 bases, with 18 bases remaining between them. Germline V gene sequence: CDR1 SGHVS, CDR2 FNYEAQ. The CDR3 totals 16 residues. Written as DNA, the CDR3 is TGTGCCAGCAGCCAATACGTCGGGGAATCTAACACTGAAGCTTTCTTT. Protein sequence: CASSQYVGESNTEAFF.

The J gene is TRBJ2-7, the V gene TRBV6-5; 7 bases fit TRBD2. J was trimmed by 4 bases and V by 6 bases; bases with no gene match: 6. Looked up from germline, CDR1 is MNHEY and CDR2 is SVGAGI. This CDR3 spans 13 amino acids. CDR3 protein: CASRGGGSYEQYF. CDR3 in DNA: TGTGCCAGCAGGGGCGGCGGGAGTTACGAGCAGTACTTC.

This clone has just one count. The same CDR3 arises from other DNA sequences in this sample as well. The rearrangement links TRBV5-1 to TRBJ1-2; 9 bases are a match to TRBD1. This CDR3 has 14 amino acids. With V trimmed by 2 bases and J by 7 bases, 6 bases remained unmatched. Per the germline V gene, CDR1 is SGHRS and CDR2 is YFSETQ. The CDR3 loop reads CASSFTTGGSGYTF. The CDR3 nucleotides are TGCGCCAGCAGCTTTACCACAGGGGGCAGTGGCTACACCTTC.

This sequence joins TRBV4-3 and TRBJ2-7; TRBD1 aligns across 8 bases. This CDR3 is built from 14 residues. The germline V gene has CDR1 LGHNA and CDR2 YSLEER. V trimming: 3 bases; J trimming: 2 bases; junction bases outside the gene matches: 3. CDR3 sequence reads: CASSHRTGTYEQYF. DNA for the CDR3: TGCGCCAGCAGCCACCGGACAGGGACCTACGAGCAGTACTTC.

This chain connects TRBV7-2 to TRBJ2-2, with D perhaps TRBD1 (5 bases). The V gene's germline CDR1 is SGHTA and CDR2 FQGNSA. V dropped 5 bases and J dropped 5 bases, with 9 bases sitting between them. The length of the CDR3 is 13 residues. The CDR3 nucleotides read TGTGCCAGCAGCCCCGACAGAACCGGGGAGCTGTTTTTT. Its protein product is CASSPDRTGELFF.

This chain links TRBV5-1 with TRBJ2-7, with 8 bases identical to TRBD1. Germline assignment: CDR1 SGHRS and CDR2 YFSETQ. J gave up 2 bases and V 1 base, and 2 bases lay outside the gene matches. CDR3 length equals 14 residues. CDR3 nucleotide sequence: TGCGCCAGCAGCTTGCAACAGGGGGCCTACGAGCAGTACTTC. Protein: CASSLQQGAYEQYF.

This rearrangement joins TRBV20-1 to TRBJ2-5; tentatively, D is TRBD1 (5 bases). The V gene lost 5 bases and the J gene lost 5 bases, with 9 bases spanning the gap. CDR3 length: 11 residues. The germline V gene has CDR1 DFQATT and CDR2 SNEGSKA (reference sequence). The CDR3 loop reads CSAAPGETQYF. CDR3 in DNA: TGCAGTGCTGCCCCAGGGGAGACCCAGTACTTC.

This CDR3 is CASSLLTSSTDTQYF. The CDR3 DNA reads TGTGCCAGCAGCTTACTAACCTCTAGCACAGATACGCAGTATTTT. V gene TRBV7-9 combines with J gene TRBJ2-3; D remains ambiguous. V shed 2 bases and J shed 0 bases, with 9 bases lying between them. The CDR3 is made up of 15 amino acids. Germline V lookup: CDR1 SEHNR, CDR2 FQNEAQ (reference sequence).

The chain couples TRBV13 to TRBJ2-1; TRBD2 aligns across 7 bases. The CDR3 is 15 residues long. J lost 4 bases, V lost 5 bases, and 8 bases had no gene match. The V gene's germline CDR1 is PRHDT and CDR2 FYEKMQ (reference sequence). This CDR3 reads CASSEASGQYNEQFF. The CDR3 coding sequence is TGTGCCAGCAGCGAGGCTAGCGGACAATACAATGAGCAGTTCTTC.

About this clone itself: This sample also contains other DNA sequences that code for the same CDR3. V usage is TRBV5-1 and J usage is TRBJ1-4; no reliable D call. The CDR3 consists of 14 residues. From germline, CDR1 is SGHRS and CDR2 YFSETQ. Trimming took 2 bases from V and 0 from J, leaving 5 bases between them. Written as DNA, the CDR3 is TGCGCCAGCAGCTTAGGAGCAACTAATGAAAAACTGTTTTTT. Translation gives CASSLGATNEKLFF.

The chain recombines TRBV19 with TRBJ2-3; 7 bases map to TRBD1. The CDR3 runs 16 residues. CDR1 and CDR2 from the germline V gene are LNHDA and SQIVND (reference sequence). Unmatched junction bases numbered 10, after V lost 5 bases and J lost 2 bases. The CDR3 reads CASSRQTGSFTDTQYF. The CDR3 coding sequence is TGTGCCAGTAGTCGCCAGACAGGGTCCTTCACAGATACGCAGTATTTT.